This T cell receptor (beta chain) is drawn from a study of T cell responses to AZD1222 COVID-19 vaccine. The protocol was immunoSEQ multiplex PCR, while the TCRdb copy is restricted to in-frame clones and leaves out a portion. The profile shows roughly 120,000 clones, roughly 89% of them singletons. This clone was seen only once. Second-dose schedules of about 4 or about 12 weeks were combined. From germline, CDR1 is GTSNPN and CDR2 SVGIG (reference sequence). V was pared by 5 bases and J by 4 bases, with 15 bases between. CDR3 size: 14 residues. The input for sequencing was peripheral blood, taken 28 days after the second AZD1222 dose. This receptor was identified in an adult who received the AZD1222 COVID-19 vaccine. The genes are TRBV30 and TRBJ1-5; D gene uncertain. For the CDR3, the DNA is TGTGCCTGGGCGATGGAGAACAGAAATCAGCCCCAGCATTTT. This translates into CAWAMENRNQPQHF.